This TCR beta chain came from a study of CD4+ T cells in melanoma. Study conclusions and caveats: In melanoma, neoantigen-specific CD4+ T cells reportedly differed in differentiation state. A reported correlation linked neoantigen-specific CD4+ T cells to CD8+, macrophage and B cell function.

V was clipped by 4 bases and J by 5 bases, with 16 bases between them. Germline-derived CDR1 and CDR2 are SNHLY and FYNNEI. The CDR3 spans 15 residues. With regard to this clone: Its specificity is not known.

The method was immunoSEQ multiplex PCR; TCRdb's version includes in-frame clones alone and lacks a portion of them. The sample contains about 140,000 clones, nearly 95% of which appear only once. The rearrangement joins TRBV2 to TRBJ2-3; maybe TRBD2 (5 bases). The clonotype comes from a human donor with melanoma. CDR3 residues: CASSALLGRGDTQYF. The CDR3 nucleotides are TGTGCCAGCAGTGCCTTACTAGGTCGGGGAGATACGCAGTATTTT.